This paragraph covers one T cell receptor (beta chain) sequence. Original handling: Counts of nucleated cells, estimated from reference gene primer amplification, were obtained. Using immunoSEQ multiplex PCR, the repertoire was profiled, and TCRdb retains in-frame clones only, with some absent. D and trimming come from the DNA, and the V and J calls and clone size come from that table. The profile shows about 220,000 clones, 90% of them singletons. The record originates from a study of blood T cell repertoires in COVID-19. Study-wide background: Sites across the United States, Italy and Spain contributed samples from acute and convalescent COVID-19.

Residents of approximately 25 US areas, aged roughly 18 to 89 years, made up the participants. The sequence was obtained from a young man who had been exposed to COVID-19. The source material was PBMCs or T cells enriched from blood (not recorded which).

CDR3 sequence reads: CASSSSQGGNTEAFF. For the CDR3, the DNA is TGTGCCAGCAGTTCCTCGCAGGGGGGAAACACTGAAGCTTTCTTT. This chain links TRBV6-2 or TRBV6-3 with TRBJ1-1, with 7 bases matching TRBD1. The CDR3 contains 15 residues. In germline, CDR1 is MNHEY, CDR2 SVGEGT. With V trimmed by 4 bases and J by 2 bases, 7 bases remained unmatched.